This paragraph covers one T cell receptor (beta chain) sequence. Its antigen is unidentified. Assay used: immunoSEQ multiplex PCR; TCRdb lists only in-frame clones, some missing. The sample yields 120,000 or so clones, about 85% seen once. Three pembrolizumab responders had their TCRs sequenced. These data belong to a study of PD-1 blockade in mismatch repair-deficient tumors. Overall study context: Patients had over ten mismatch repair-deficient cancer types and were previously treated and progressing.

Whole-study results and caveats: Tumor-resident clones, often absent from pretreatment blood, expanded after pembrolizumab and then contracted.

The CDR3 extends over 19 amino acids. Losses at the gene ends were 0 bases for V and 0 bases for J; bases not matched to a gene: 13. Germline CDR1 reads SGHKS; CDR2 reads YYEKEE (reference sequence). The specimen was peripheral blood, collected 44 weeks after starting pembrolizumab. The TCR comes from an adult with mismatch repair-deficient cancer. The chain employs TRBV5-5 and TRBJ2-7, with 9 bases fitting TRBD2. The CDR3 sequence is CASSLASSGSPRSSYEQYF. CDR3 bases: TGTGCCAGCAGCTTGGCCAGTAGCGGGAGCCCCCGAAGCTCCTACGAGCAGTACTTC.